This T cell receptor beta chain was sequenced during a study of blood T cell repertoires in COVID-19. Overall study: PBMCs, B-cell-depleted T cells, or T cells provided the cDNA or gDNA that made up the material.

Original analysis: The assay estimated nucleated cells by amplifying reference gene primers. Clones were sequenced by immunoSEQ multiplex PCR, and TCRdb holds only the in-frame ones, with some missing. The V and J calls and clone size are taken from that table; D and trimming were inferred from the DNA. Of about 160,000 clones listed, roughly 90% are singletons. V was cut by 3 bases and J by 3 bases, with 17 bases left in between. The CDR3 extends over 16 amino acids. Germline-derived CDR1 and CDR2 are LNHDA and SQIVND (reference sequence). Those who participated ranged in age from 18 to 89 years and resided in 20 to 25 US areas. Donors in Cohort 3 counted as recovered after two negative PCRs, clearance, or symptom resolution.

This TCR derives from a woman in her 50s who had recovered from COVID-19. The gene calls are TRBV19 and TRBJ1-2, with D possibly TRBD1 on 5 matching bases. Sequencing was carried out using PBMCs or T cells enriched from blood (not recorded which). Here the CDR3 reads CASSMKGDYGHYGYTF. CDR3 bases: TGTGCCAGTAGTATGAAAGGGGACTACGGACACTATGGCTACACCTTC.